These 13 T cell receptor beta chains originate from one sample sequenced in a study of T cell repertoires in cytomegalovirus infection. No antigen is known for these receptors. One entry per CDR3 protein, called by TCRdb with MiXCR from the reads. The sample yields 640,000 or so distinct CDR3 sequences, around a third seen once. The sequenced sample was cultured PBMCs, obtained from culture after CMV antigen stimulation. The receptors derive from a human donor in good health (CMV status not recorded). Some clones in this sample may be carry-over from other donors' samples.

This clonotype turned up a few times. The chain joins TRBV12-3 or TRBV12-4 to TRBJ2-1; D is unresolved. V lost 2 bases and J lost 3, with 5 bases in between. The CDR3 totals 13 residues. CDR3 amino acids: CASSLLLYNEQFF. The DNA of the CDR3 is TGTGCCAGCAGTTTACTTCTCTACAATGAGCAGTTCTTC.

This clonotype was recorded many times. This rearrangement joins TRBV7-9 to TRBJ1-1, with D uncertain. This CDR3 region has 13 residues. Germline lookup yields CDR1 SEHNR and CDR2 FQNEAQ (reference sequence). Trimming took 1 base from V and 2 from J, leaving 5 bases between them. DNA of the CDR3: TGTGCCAGCAGCTTAGATACAAACACTGAAGCTTTCTTT. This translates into CASSLDTNTEAFF.

CDR3 region: CASSPQGAYEKLFF. The CDR3 nucleotides read TGTGCCAGCTCACCCCAGGGGGCGTATGAAAAACTGTTTTTT. V usage is TRBV18 and J usage is TRBJ1-4; 8 positions match TRBD1. Looked up from germline, CDR1 is KGHSH and CDR2 is LQKENI. The trim removed 3 bases at V and 6 bases at J, leaving 3 bases unmatched. The CDR3 consists of 14 residues.

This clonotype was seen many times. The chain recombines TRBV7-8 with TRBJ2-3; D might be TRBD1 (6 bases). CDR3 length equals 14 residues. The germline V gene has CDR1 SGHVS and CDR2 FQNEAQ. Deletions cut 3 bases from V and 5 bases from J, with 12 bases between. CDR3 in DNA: TGTGCCAGCAGCTTTTATGGGGGACAAGATACGCAGTATTTT. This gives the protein CASSFYGGQDTQYF. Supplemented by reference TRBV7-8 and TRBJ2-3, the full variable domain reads GAGVSQSPRYKVAKRGQDVALRCDPISGHVSLFWYQQALGQGPEFLTYFQNEAQLDKSGLPSDRFFAERPEGSVSTLKIQRTQQEDSAVYLCASSFYGGQDTQYFGPGTRLTVL.

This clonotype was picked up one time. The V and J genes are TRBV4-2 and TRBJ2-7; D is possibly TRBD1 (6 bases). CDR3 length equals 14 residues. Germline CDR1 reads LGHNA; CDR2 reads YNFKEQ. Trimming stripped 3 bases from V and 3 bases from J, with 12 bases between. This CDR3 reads CASSHQGKGYEQYF. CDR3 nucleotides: TGTGCCAGCAGCCACCAGGGGAAAGGCTACGAGCAGTACTTC.

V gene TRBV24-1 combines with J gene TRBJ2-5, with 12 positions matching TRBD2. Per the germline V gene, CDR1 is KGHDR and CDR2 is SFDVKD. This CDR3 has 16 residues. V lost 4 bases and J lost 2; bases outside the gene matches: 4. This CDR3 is CATSETGLAGQETQYF. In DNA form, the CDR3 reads TGTGCCACCAGTGAAACCGGACTAGCGGGGCAAGAGACCCAGTACTTC.

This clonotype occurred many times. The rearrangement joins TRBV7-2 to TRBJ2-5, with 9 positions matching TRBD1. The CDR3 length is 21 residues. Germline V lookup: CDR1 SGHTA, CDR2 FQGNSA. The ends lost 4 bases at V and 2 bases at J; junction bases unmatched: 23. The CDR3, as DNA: TGTGCCAGCAGCTCCAGACAAACCTCCCTCGGGACAGGGATCTTACAAGAGACCCAGTACTTC. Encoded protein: CASSSRQTSLGTGILQETQYF.

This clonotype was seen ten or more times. The CDR3 here is CASSPGGGMNTEAFF. CDR3 nucleotides: TGTGCCAGCAGCCCCGGGGGAGGAATGAACACTGAAGCTTTCTTT. The chain joins TRBV7-2 to TRBJ1-1; D is perhaps TRBD1 (5 bases). The ends were cut back, 5 bases at V and 0 bases at J, with 13 bases in the middle. Germline lookup yields CDR1 SGHTA and CDR2 FQGNSA. The CDR3 has 15 amino acids.

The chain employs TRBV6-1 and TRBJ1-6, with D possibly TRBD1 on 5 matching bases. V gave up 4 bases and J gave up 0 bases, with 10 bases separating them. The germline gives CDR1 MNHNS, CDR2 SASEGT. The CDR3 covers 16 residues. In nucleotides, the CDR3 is TGTGCCAGCAGTGGGGGGACGAGCTCCTATAATTCACCCCTCCACTTT. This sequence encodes CASSGGTSSYNSPLHF.

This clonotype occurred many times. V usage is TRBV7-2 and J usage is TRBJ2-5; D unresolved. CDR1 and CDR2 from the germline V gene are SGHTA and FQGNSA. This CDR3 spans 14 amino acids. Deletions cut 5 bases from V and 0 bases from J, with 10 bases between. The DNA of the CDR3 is TGTGCCAGCAGCCCCGGTCTGTACCAAGAGACCCAGTACTTC. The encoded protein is CASSPGLYQETQYF.

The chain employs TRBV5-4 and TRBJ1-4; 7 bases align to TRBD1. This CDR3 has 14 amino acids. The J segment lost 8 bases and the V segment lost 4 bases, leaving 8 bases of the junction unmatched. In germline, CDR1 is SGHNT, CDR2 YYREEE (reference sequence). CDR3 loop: CASSRQGRGEKLFF. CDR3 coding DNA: TGTGCCAGCAGCCGACAGGGTCGAGGGGAAAAACTGTTTTTT.

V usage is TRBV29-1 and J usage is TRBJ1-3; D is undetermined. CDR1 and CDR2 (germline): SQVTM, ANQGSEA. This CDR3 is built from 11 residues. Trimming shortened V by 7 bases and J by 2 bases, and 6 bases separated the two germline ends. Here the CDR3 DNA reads TGCAGCGGCGATACTGGAAACACCATATATTTT. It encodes CSGDTGNTIYF.

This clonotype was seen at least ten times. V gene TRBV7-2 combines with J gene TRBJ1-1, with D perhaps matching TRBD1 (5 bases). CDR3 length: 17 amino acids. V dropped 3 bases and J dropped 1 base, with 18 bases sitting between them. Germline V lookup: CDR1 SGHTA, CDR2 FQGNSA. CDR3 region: CASSFYPTAGWNTEAFF. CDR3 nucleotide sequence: TGTGCCAGCAGCTTCTACCCTACGGCAGGGTGGAACACTGAAGCTTTCTTT.